These 3 T cell receptor beta chains were all obtained from the same sample, sequenced in a study of shared clonotypes between healthy human individuals (dated by TCRdb to about 2020). The method was the immunoSEQ multiplex PCR assay. Sourced from immuneACCESS, this table was stored by TCRdb with only in-frame sequences that have V and J called. A share of the clones is absent; for the studies checked, an unresolved V gene accounts for under half, and the remainder has no known explanation. This sample is represented by approximately 480,000 clones; approximately 79% of them were singletons. 12% of the sample is in the top ten clones. The specimen was PBMCs. The receptors were gathered from a woman aged 40 to 50 in good health. Some clones in this sample may be carry-over from other donors' samples.

The chain joins TRBV9 to TRBJ1-1; D gene uncertain. Looked up from germline, CDR1 is SGDLS and CDR2 is YYNGEE. The CDR3 is 13 amino acids. Trimming pared 3 bases from V and 2 bases from J, leaving 8 bases between. CDR3 sequence reads: CASSEGVNTEAFF. The CDR3 nucleotides are TGTGCCAGCAGCGAAGGAGTTAACACTGAAGCTTTCTTT.

This chain links TRBV27 with TRBJ2-1; TRBD2 aligns across 12 bases. This CDR3 region has 17 residues. After removal of 5 bases from V and 1 base from J, the junction contained 6 bases not matched to a gene. Germline V gives CDR1 MNHEY, CDR2 SMNVEV (reference sequence). The CDR3 DNA reads TGTGCCAGCAGTCCAGAGCTAGCGGGAGGGTCCTACAATGAGCAGTTCTTC. Residues: CASSPELAGGSYNEQFF.

The chain joins TRBV19 to TRBJ2-1, with a tentative D call TRBD1 (6 bases). V was pared by 6 bases and J by 5 bases, with 11 bases between. Germline-derived CDR1 and CDR2 are LNHDA and SQIVND (reference sequence). CDR3 size: 13 residues. CDR3 in amino acids: CASRRGQHNEQFF. Written as DNA, the CDR3 is TGTGCCAGTAGACGTGGACAGCACAATGAGCAGTTCTTC.